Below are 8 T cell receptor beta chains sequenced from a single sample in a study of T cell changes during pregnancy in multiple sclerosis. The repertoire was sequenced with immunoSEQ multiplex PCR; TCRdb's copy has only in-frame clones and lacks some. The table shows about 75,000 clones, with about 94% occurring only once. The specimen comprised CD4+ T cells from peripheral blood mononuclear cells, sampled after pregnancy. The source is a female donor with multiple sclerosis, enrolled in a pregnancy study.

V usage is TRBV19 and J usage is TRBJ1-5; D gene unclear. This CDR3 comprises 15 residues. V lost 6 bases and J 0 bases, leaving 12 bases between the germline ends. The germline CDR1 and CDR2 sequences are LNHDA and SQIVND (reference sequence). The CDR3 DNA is TGTGCCAGTAGGTCGAAACAGATTAGCAATCAGCCCCAGCATTTT. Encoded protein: CASRSKQISNQPQHF.

The CDR3 sequence is CASNPLRVIREQYF. The CDR3 DNA reads TGTGCCAGCAACCCCCTCAGGGTCATACGGGAGCAGTACTTC. This rearrangement joins TRBV28 to TRBJ2-7; D may be TRBD1 (5 bases). The CDR3 spans 14 residues. CDR1 and CDR2 from the germline V gene are MDHEN and SYDVKM. V dropped 7 bases and J dropped 7 bases, with 20 bases sitting between them. The variable domain in full, with the rest retrieved from reference TRBV28 and TRBJ2-7, is DVKVTQSSRYLVKRTGEKVFLECVQDMDHENMFWYRQDPGLGLRLIYFSYDVKMKEKGDIPEGYSVSREKKERFSLILESASTNQTSMYLCASNPLRVIREQYFGPGTRLTVT.

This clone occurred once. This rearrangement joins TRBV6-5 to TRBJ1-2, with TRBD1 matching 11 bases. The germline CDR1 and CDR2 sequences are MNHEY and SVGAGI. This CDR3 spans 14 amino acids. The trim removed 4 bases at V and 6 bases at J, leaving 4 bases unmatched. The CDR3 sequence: CASSSRTGGDGYTF. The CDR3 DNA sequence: TGTGCCAGCAGTTCACGGACAGGGGGCGATGGCTACACCTTC.

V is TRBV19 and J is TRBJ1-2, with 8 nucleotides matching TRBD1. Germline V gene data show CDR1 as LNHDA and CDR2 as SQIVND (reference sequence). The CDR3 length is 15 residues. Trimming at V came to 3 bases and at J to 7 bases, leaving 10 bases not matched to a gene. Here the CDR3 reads CASSIAGQGVAGYTF. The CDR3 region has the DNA TGTGCCAGTAGTATCGCCGGACAGGGAGTGGCTGGCTACACCTTC.

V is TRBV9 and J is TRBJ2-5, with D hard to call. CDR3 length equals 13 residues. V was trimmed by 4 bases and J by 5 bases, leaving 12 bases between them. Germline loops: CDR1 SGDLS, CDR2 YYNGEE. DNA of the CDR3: TGTGCCAGCAGCCCTACAAGAGCGGAGACCCAGTACTTC. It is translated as CASSPTRAETQYF. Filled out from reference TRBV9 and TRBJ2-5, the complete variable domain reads DSGVTQTPKHLITATGQRVTLRCSPRSGDLSVYWYQQSLDQGLQFLIQYYNGEERAKGNILERFSAQQFPDLHSELNLSSLELGDSALYFCASSPTRAETQYFGPGTRLLVL.

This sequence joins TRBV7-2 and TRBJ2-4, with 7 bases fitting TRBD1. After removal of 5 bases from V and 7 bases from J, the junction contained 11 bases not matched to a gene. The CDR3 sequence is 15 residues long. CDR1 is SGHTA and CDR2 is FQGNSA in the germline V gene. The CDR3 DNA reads TGTGCCAGCAGCCTTGACCGACAGGGTTATAACATTCAGTACTTC. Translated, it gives CASSLDRQGYNIQYF.

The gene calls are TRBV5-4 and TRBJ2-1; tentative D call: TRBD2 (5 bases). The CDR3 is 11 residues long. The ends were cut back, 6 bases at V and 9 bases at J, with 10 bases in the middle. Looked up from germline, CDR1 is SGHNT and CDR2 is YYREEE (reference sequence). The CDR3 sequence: CASKGGLEQFF. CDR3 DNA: TGTGCCAGCAAAGGAGGACTTGAGCAGTTCTTC.

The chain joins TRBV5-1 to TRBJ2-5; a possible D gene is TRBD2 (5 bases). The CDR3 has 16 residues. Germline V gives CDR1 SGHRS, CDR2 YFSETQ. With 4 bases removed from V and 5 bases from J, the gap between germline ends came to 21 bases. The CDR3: CASSPGSRLVRETQYF. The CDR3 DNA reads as TGCGCCAGCAGCCCGGGATCGAGATTAGTCCGGGAGACCCAGTACTTC.